Below are 31 T cell receptor beta chains sequenced from a single sample in a study of Graves' ophthalmopathy and Graves' hyperthyroidism. As the template, RNA transcripts were used to amplify TCR beta CDR3 regions. Second-round multiplex PCR came after a first-round RT-PCR that employed HTBI primers. TCRdb used MiXCR to reprocess the multiplex PCR reads, holding one entry per CDR3 protein. The sample contains 35,000 to 50,000 distinct CDR3 sequences, 50% of which appear only once. Sequencing was carried out using peripheral blood. These TCRs come from an adult woman with stable Graves' hyperthyroidism.

This clonotype has a count of ten or more. The V call is TRBV6-1, the J call TRBJ1-2; D possibly corresponds to TRBD1 (6 bases). There are 13 residues in the CDR3. V was pared by 3 bases and J by 3 bases, with 8 bases between. In germline, CDR1 is MNHNS, CDR2 SASEGT. The CDR3 loop reads CASSDRGYYGYTF. As DNA, the CDR3 is TGTGCCAGCAGTGACAGGGGCTACTATGGCTACACCTTC.

Only a few counts were recorded for this clonotype. This chain uses TRBV27 with TRBJ2-2; TRBD2 might be the D (5 bases). This CDR3 is 13 amino acids long. V was cut by 6 bases and J by 8 bases, with 13 bases left in between. CDR1 and CDR2 (germline): MNHEY, SMNVEV (reference sequence). CDR3 DNA sequence: TGTGCCAGCAGCTTTGGAGGCGTTGGGGAGCTGTTTTTT. Protein product: CASSFGGVGELFF.

This clonotype was recorded at least ten times. This sequence joins TRBV5-1 and TRBJ2-7; D is possibly TRBD2 (6 bases). The ends were cut back, 1 base at V and 2 bases at J, with 10 bases in the middle. Looked up from germline, CDR1 is SGHRS and CDR2 is YFSETQ. CDR3 length equals 14 residues. CDR3 DNA: TGCGCCAGCAGCTTGAGCCTAGCGACCTACGAGCAGTACTTC. Amino acid sequence: CASSLSLATYEQYF.

The rearrangement links TRBV29-1 to TRBJ2-7, with D possibly TRBD1 on 5 matching bases. There are 13 residues in the CDR3. The germline V gene encodes CDR1 SQVTM and CDR2 ANQGSEA. Trimming took 3 bases from V and 1 from J, leaving 10 bases between them. The CDR3 bases are TGCAGCGTTGAGTATCACAGGTCCTACGAGCAGTACTTC. It encodes CSVEYHRSYEQYF.

A note on this clonotype: Just one base apart from a much larger clone, this may be a read error. This chain connects TRBV5-1 to TRBJ2-5; 8 nucleotides agree with TRBD2. Germline-derived CDR1 and CDR2 are SGHRS and YFSETQ. The CDR3 loop spans 14 amino acids. The CDR3 bases are TGTGCCAGCACCCGGGGGGGAGATCAAGAGATCCAGTACTTC. This encodes CASTRGGDQEIQYF.

The gene calls are TRBV20-1 and TRBJ2-6, with TRBD2 identical over 7 bases. The CDR3 has 17 residues. Germline V lookup: CDR1 DFQATT, CDR2 SNEGSKA (reference sequence). With V trimmed by 3 bases and J by 2 bases, 10 bases remained unmatched. The CDR3 nucleotides read TGCAGTGCTAGTTCGTTCGTACGGGGGGCTGGGGCCAACGTCCTGACTTTC. The encoded protein is CSASSFVRGAGANVLTF.

This clonotype has ten or more counts. This CDR3 is CASSPVDRIGGYTF. The CDR3 DNA reads TGTGCCAGCAGTCCCGTAGACAGGATCGGTGGCTACACCTTC. The chain employs TRBV6-6 and TRBJ1-2; weak D call: TRBD1 (6 bases). This CDR3 is 14 amino acids long. CDR1 and CDR2 (germline): MNHNY, SVGAGI (reference sequence). Trimming took off 5 bases at V and 7 bases at J, with 17 bases between the two ends.

This clonotype was counted at least ten times. The rearrangement joins TRBV6-2 or TRBV6-3 to TRBJ2-7; tentatively, D is TRBD1 or TRBD2 (5 bases each). This CDR3 has 12 amino acids. Trimming shortened V by 4 bases and J by 6 bases, and 10 bases separated the two germline ends. CDR1 MNHEY and CDR2 SVGEGT come from the germline V gene. This CDR3 is CASSLVGVEQYF. The CDR3 nucleotides read TGTGCCAGCAGTTTGGTGGGGGTCGAGCAGTACTTC.

This clonotype was seen repeatedly, ten times or more. The V and J genes are TRBV5-1 and TRBJ1-4; D call uncertain. The CDR3 consists of 14 residues. Per germline, CDR1 SGHRS and CDR2 YFSETQ. V was cut by 4 bases and J by 8 bases, with 15 bases left in between. CDR3 nucleotides: TGCGCCAGCAGCCTGACAACGTTTAACGAAAAACTGTTTTTT. Translated, it gives CASSLTTFNEKLFF.

The sample holds many counts of this clonotype. The V and J genes are TRBV2 and TRBJ1-5; D is possibly TRBD1 (5 bases). This CDR3 region has 12 residues. Per germline, CDR1 SNHLY and CDR2 FYNNEI. The V end lost 6 bases, the J end lost 4 bases, and 7 bases lay between the germline ends. In DNA, the CDR3 is TGTGCCAGCAGACAGGCTAATCAGCCCCAGCATTTT. Amino acids: CASRQANQPQHF. Looking up the rest from reference TRBV2 and TRBJ1-5 gives the full variable domain: EPEVTQTPSHQVTQMGQEVILRCVPISNHLYFYWYRQILGQKVEFLVSFYNNEISEKSEIFDDQFSVERPDGSNFTLKIRSTKLEDSAMYFCASRQANQPQHFGDGTRLSIL.

The rearrangement uses TRBV7-2 and TRBJ1-6; D ambiguous. The germline V and J ends were trimmed by 3 bases and 10 bases, with 10 bases remaining between them. The length of the CDR3 is 13 residues. Germline V gene lookup returns CDR1 SGHTA and CDR2 FQGNSA. The CDR3 region is CASSFGRDSPLHF. The CDR3 coding sequence is TGTGCCAGCAGCTTTGGGAGAGACTCACCCCTCCACTTT. Variable domain in full (rest from reference TRBV7-2 and TRBJ1-6): GAGVSQSPSNKVTEKGKDVELRCDPISGHTALYWYRQSLGQGLEFLIYFQGNSAPDKSGLPSDRFSAERTGGSVSTLTIQRTQQEDSAVYLCASSFGRDSPLHFGNGTRLTVT.

The DNA of the CDR3 is TGTGCCAGCAGCCAAAGGAGGGATGGCTACACCTTC. It yields the protein CASSQRRDGYTF. The chain is built from TRBV7-9 and TRBJ1-2, with unresolved D. This CDR3 region has 12 residues. Germline CDR1 is SEHNR and CDR2 is FQNEAQ (reference sequence). With 5 bases removed from V and 6 bases from J, the gap between germline ends came to 10 bases.

V is TRBV11-2 and J is TRBJ1-2; D is possibly TRBD1 (6 bases). CDR3 length: 14 amino acids. V dropped 3 bases and J dropped 0 bases, with 8 bases sitting between them. CDR1 is SGHAT and CDR2 is FQNNGV in the germline V gene. This CDR3 is CASSFGTSNYGYTF. The CDR3 bases are TGTGCCAGCAGCTTTGGGACATCTAACTATGGCTACACCTTC.

This clonotype showed up many times. This chain links TRBV9 with TRBJ1-2; the D is unclear. Germline V gene sequence: CDR1 SGDLS, CDR2 YYNGEE. This CDR3 is built from 13 residues. Trimming took off 2 bases at V and 0 bases at J, with 5 bases between the two ends. The CDR3 spells CASSVDANYGYTF. The CDR3, as DNA: TGTGCCAGCAGCGTGGATGCTAACTATGGCTACACCTTC.

Points on this clonotype: Lacking the conserved final phenylalanine or tryptophan, this CDR3 likely reflects a read error. V gene TRBV4-2 combines with J gene TRBJ2-7, with 9 nucleotides matching TRBD1. The CDR3 covers 15 residues. Per germline, CDR1 LGHNA and CDR2 YNFKEQ. The CDR3 loop reads CASSPGTGTSYGQYL. The CDR3 nucleotides are TGTGCCAGCAGCCCAGGGACAGGGACGTCCTACGGGCAGTACCTC.

Worth noting for this clonotype: The germline gene is not matched at one end of the junction; a read error may be the cause. The chain uses TRBV5-6 and TRBJ1-1; possible D gene TRBD1, 6 bases. CDR3 length equals 14 residues. The germline V gene has CDR1 SGHDT and CDR2 YYEEEE. The CDR3 DNA reads as TGTGCCAACAGCTTGGGCGGGGGCCGCACTGAAGCTTTCTTT. Amino acids: CANSLGGGRTEAFF.

The gene calls are TRBV10-3 and TRBJ1-3; no reliable D call. Germline-derived CDR1 and CDR2 are ENHRY and SYGVKD. Trimming stripped 6 bases from V and 4 bases from J, with 10 bases between. The CDR3 sequence is 13 residues long. Here the CDR3 reads CAIRKTEGNTIYF. The CDR3 nucleotides read TGTGCCATCAGGAAGACTGAAGGAAACACCATATATTTT.

The chain employs TRBV20-1 and TRBJ2-5; D remains unclear. Trimming shortened V by 2 bases and J by 0 bases, and 16 bases separated the two germline ends. Germline V gene data show CDR1 as DFQATT and CDR2 as SNEGSKA (reference sequence). The CDR3 is 16 residues long. CDR3 residues: CSARPNLGWDQETQYF. The DNA for the CDR3 is TGCAGTGCTAGACCTAATCTAGGGTGGGACCAAGAGACCCAGTACTTC.

The count of this clonotype is one. Since the CDR3 does not end with the conserved phenylalanine or tryptophan, this likely comes from a read error. The V call is TRBV5-1, the J call TRBJ2-5, with 10 bases matching TRBD2. Germline V gene data show CDR1 as SGHRS and CDR2 as YFSETQ. The CDR3 runs 15 residues. The CDR3 DNA sequence: TGTGCCAGCAGCGCCCGGACTAGCGGTGGAGAGACCCAGTACCTC. It yields the protein CASSARTSGGETQYL.

The CDR3 spells CASSKDRGREQYF. The CDR3, as DNA: TGTGCCAGCAGCAAGGACAGGGGGCGCGAGCAGTACTTC. The chain carries TRBV7-9 and TRBJ2-7, with 11 bases that match TRBD1. The V gene's germline CDR1 is SEHNR and CDR2 FQNEAQ (reference sequence). Trimming removed 5 bases from V and 6 bases from J; junction bases left unmatched: 3. The CDR3 length is 13 residues.

V is TRBV20-1 and J is TRBJ2-5; D may be TRBD2 (6 bases). The ends were cut back, 5 bases at V and 7 bases at J, with 14 bases in the middle. This CDR3 is built from 12 residues. Germline V lookup: CDR1 DFQATT, CDR2 SNEGSKA (reference sequence). Written as DNA, the CDR3 is TGCAGTGCTTGGACCGGGGGAGGGACCCAGTACTTC. It codes for CSAWTGGGTQYF.

This sequence joins TRBV2 and TRBJ1-3, with D hard to call. This CDR3 has 14 amino acids. Looked up from germline, CDR1 is SNHLY and CDR2 is FYNNEI. Trimming removed 7 bases at V and 0 bases at J, with 10 bases between. CDR3 protein: CASKQWGSGNTIYF. The CDR3, as DNA: TGTGCCAGCAAACAGTGGGGCTCTGGAAACACCATATATTTT.

This clonotype occurred many times. This chain links TRBV24-1 with TRBJ2-3, with a tentative D call TRBD2 (6 bases). The CDR3 sequence is 16 residues long. V lost 3 bases to trimming and J lost 5 bases, with 17 bases between them. CDR1 and CDR2 (germline): KGHDR, SFDVKD. This CDR3 is CATSDRVGSRGDTQYF. CDR3 sequence (DNA): TGTGCCACCAGTGATCGGGTCGGGAGTAGAGGAGATACGCAGTATTTT.

On this clonotype: This is likely a read error, given that the CDR3 carries no conserved phenylalanine or tryptophan at its end. The chain uses TRBV9 and TRBJ1-1; unclear D gene. The CDR3 covers 13 residues. Germline V CDR1 and CDR2: SGDLS, YYNGEE. V lost 0 bases, J lost 2 bases, and 5 bases lay in between. This chain's CDR3 is CASSVGTNTEAFI. In DNA, the CDR3 is TGTGCCAGCAGCGTAGGAACCAACACTGAAGCTTTCATT.

This clonotype was detected many times. The chain joins TRBV5-1 to TRBJ2-6, with TRBD2 identical over 7 bases. With 2 bases clipped from V and 0 bases from J, the junction kept 8 bases outside the gene matches. This CDR3 has 18 residues. Germline assignment: CDR1 SGHRS and CDR2 YFSETQ. For the CDR3, the DNA is TGCGCCAGCAGCTTCGGGTCTCTAGCGGACTCTGGGGCCAACGTCCTGACTTTC. Its protein product is CASSFGSLADSGANVLTF.

About this clonotype: Relative to the germline gene, one junction end is altered; a read error may explain this. The V gene is TRBV7-3, the J gene TRBJ2-3; D ambiguous. Per germline, CDR1 SGHTA and CDR2 FQGTGA. This CDR3 has 13 amino acids. The CDR3 spells CASSFDTTDTQYF. Here the CDR3 DNA reads TGCGCCAGCAGCTTCGACACTACAGATACGCAGTATTTT.

This clonotype was counted many times. J is TRBJ1-1 and V is TRBV19, with TRBD1 as a possible D gene (6 bases). The CDR3 consists of 16 residues. The V and J ends lost 5 bases and 0 bases respectively, with 16 bases between them. Germline lookup yields CDR1 LNHDA and CDR2 SQIVND (reference sequence). As DNA, the CDR3 is TGTGCCAGTAGTCCCTTACAGGGCTTTATGAACACTGAAGCTTTCTTT. Translation gives CASSPLQGFMNTEAFF.

This clonotype has at least ten counts. V usage is TRBV19 and J usage is TRBJ2-7, with D perhaps TRBD1 or TRBD2 (5 bases each). CDR3 size: 16 residues. The V end was cut by 3 bases, the J end by 4 bases, with 19 bases between. Germline V gene sequence: CDR1 LNHDA, CDR2 SQIVND (reference sequence). As DNA, the CDR3 is TGTGCCAGTAGTATCCACGGACGGGGCGCAACTTACGAGCAGTACTTC. Residues: CASSIHGRGATYEQYF.

This clonotype was recorded many times. V gene TRBV10-3 combines with J gene TRBJ2-2; D is ambiguous. Germline V lookup: CDR1 ENHRY, CDR2 SYGVKD. The V and J ends lost 6 bases and 6 bases respectively, with 17 bases between them. CDR3 size: 15 residues. CDR3 protein: CAIRPWARESGELFF. Written as DNA, the CDR3 is TGTGCCATCAGGCCCTGGGCTAGGGAATCCGGGGAGCTGTTTTTT.

The rearrangement uses TRBV14 and TRBJ1-1, with D unclear. The CDR3 extends over 13 amino acids. From germline, CDR1 is SGHDN and CDR2 FVKESK. The V end was cut by 4 bases, the J end by 8 bases, with 14 bases between. CDR3 region: CASSRVPGAEAFF. CDR3 coding DNA: TGTGCCAGCAGCCGAGTTCCTGGAGCAGAAGCTTTCTTT.

This clonotype was detected once. This chain connects TRBV5-1 to TRBJ2-7, with 9 nucleotides matching TRBD1. With 4 bases clipped from V and 3 bases from J, the junction kept 8 bases outside the gene matches. The CDR3 extends over 15 amino acids. The germline V gene has CDR1 SGHRS and CDR2 YFSETQ. Here the CDR3 DNA reads TGCGCCAGCAGCCAACCCGGGACAGGGAACTACGAGCAGTACTTC. Protein: CASSQPGTGNYEQYF.